Presented here are 14 T cell receptor beta chains from one specimen sequenced in a study of T-cell reconstitution after alpha-beta-depleted transplantation in children. Preparation of the TCRbeta library used unique molecular identifiers. TCRdb itself ran the PCR reads through MiXCR, one entry per CDR3 protein. The sample lists about 980,000 distinct CDR3 sequences, 25% to 35% occurring once. The sequences come from PBMCs, mostly from graft donor cells, collected 360 days after TCRalphabeta/CD19-depleted stem cell transplant. The receptors were gathered from a boy in the first two years of life who had a stem cell transplant for SCID, so the T cells may come from the graft donor.

This clonotype has a single count. V and J are TRBV4-2 and TRBJ2-7; no clear D gene. The V gene's germline CDR1 is LGHNA and CDR2 YNFKEQ. The length of the CDR3 is 17 residues. Trimming removed 1 base at V and 0 bases at J, with 16 bases between. The CDR3 nucleotides read TGTGCCAGCAGCCAAGGGTCGCCAGCCGCCCTCTCCTACGAGCAGTACTTC. It yields the protein CASSQGSPAALSYEQYF.

This chain connects TRBV9 to TRBJ1-3; TRBD1 aligns across 8 bases. V dropped 3 bases and J dropped 0; count of bases not matched to a gene: 8. There are 17 residues in the CDR3. Germline lookup yields CDR1 SGDLS and CDR2 YYNGEE. The CDR3, as DNA: TGTGCCAGCAGCGGGGGGACAGGAATTATCTCTGGAAACACCATATATTTT. It translates to CASSGGTGIISGNTIYF.

This clonotype appeared a few times. The rearrangement uses TRBV19 and TRBJ2-3, with D uncertain. Trimming pared 5 bases from V and 2 bases from J, leaving 20 bases between. From germline, CDR1 is LNHDA and CDR2 SQIVND (reference sequence). The CDR3 is 17 amino acids. DNA for the CDR3: TGTGCCAGTAGTGGAAGGGCGAAGGATCTTTTCACAGATACGCAGTATTTT. Its protein is CASSGRAKDLFTDTQYF.

This sequence joins TRBV4-1 and TRBJ2-2; no firm D call. The CDR3 loop spans 16 amino acids. Germline CDR1 is MGHRA and CDR2 is YSYEKL. Trimming took 0 bases from V and 4 from J, leaving 12 bases between them. This CDR3 reads CASSQDLGVRTGELFF. CDR3 DNA sequence: TGCGCCAGCAGCCAAGATCTTGGGGTTCGCACCGGGGAGCTGTTTTTT.

The V and J genes are TRBV28 and TRBJ2-1; D possibly corresponds to TRBD1 (5 bases). The V gene's germline CDR1 is MDHEN and CDR2 SYDVKM. The CDR3 spans 14 residues. The V gene lost 6 bases and the J gene lost 9 bases, with 18 bases spanning the gap. CDR3 coding DNA: TGTGCCAGCAGCCGACCTGGGGCCACGAGTGAGCAGTTCTTC. This codes for CASSRPGATSEQFF.

The J gene is TRBJ2-3, the V gene TRBV7-2; unclear D gene. Germline CDR1 reads SGHTA; CDR2 reads FQGNSA. The CDR3 extends over 15 amino acids. Trimming left V 0 bases short and J 2 bases short, with 9 bases between. The CDR3 loop is CASSLAWTLTDTQYF. CDR3 in DNA: TGTGCCAGCAGCTTAGCATGGACGCTCACAGATACGCAGTATTTT.

This sequence joins TRBV5-5 and TRBJ2-3, with 8 nucleotides matching TRBD2. V trimming: 4 bases; J trimming: 3 bases; junction bases outside the gene matches: 10. The germline V gene has CDR1 SGHKS and CDR2 YYEKEE (reference sequence). CDR3 length: 16 residues. The CDR3 bases are TGTGCCAGCAGCCGACCTGTGAGCGGGGGTACAGATACGCAGTATTTT. Translation gives CASSRPVSGGTDTQYF.

The rearrangement links TRBV20-1 to TRBJ2-1, with D maybe TRBD2 (6 bases). Germline lookup yields CDR1 DFQATT and CDR2 SNEGSKA (reference sequence). The CDR3 totals 13 residues. The germline V and J ends were trimmed by 5 bases and 6 bases, with 14 bases remaining between them. The CDR3 nucleotides are TGCAGTGCTGGGCGGGGAGTTCCCAATGAGCAGTTCTTC. Amino acid sequence: CSAGRGVPNEQFF.

CDR3 amino acids: CASSLPRSGIRTSGGLVVDNEQFF. As DNA, the CDR3 is TGTGCCAGCAGCTTACCGCGTTCTGGCATCCGGACTAGCGGGGGGCTCGTCGTGGACAATGAGCAGTTCTTC. The rearrangement links TRBV7-4 to TRBJ2-1; 14 bases match TRBD2. V was pared by 2 bases and J by 5 bases, with 26 bases of the junction left unmatched. Germline V gene sequence: CDR1 SGHVT, CDR2 SQSDAQ. The CDR3 is made up of 24 amino acids.

The CDR3 sequence is CATSDRDDTGELFF. The DNA for the CDR3 is TGTGCCACCTCGGACAGGGACGACACCGGGGAGCTGTTTTTT. The V gene is TRBV10-3, the J gene TRBJ2-2, with 8 bases aligning to TRBD1. The CDR3 runs to 14 residues. Germline V gene sequence: CDR1 ENHRY, CDR2 SYGVKD. Unmatched junction bases numbered 7, after V lost 10 bases and J lost 3 bases.

The sample holds a few counts of this clonotype. The chain couples TRBV7-3 to TRBJ2-3, with 8 bases matching TRBD2. Germline values: CDR1 SGHTA, CDR2 FQGTGA. This CDR3 has 15 residues. The junction had 5 bases not matched to a gene; V was cut back by 1 base and J by 5 bases. DNA of the CDR3: TGTGCCAGCAGCTTAATGGGACTAGTGATAGATACGCAGTATTTT. Amino acid sequence: CASSLMGLVIDTQYF.

The CDR3 nucleotides are TGCAGCGTTGGAGGGGGGGTGCGGGCTGAAGCTTTCTTT. Amino acid sequence: CSVGGGVRAEAFF. The chain combines TRBV29-1 with TRBJ1-1, with a tentative D call TRBD1 (6 bases). From germline, CDR1 is SQVTM and CDR2 ANQGSEA. The ends were cut back, 4 bases at V and 6 bases at J, with 15 bases in the middle. The CDR3 length is 13 residues.

The chain is built from TRBV4-2 and TRBJ2-3; TRBD2 aligns across 11 bases. The germline gives CDR1 LGHNA, CDR2 YNFKEQ. This CDR3 has 16 residues. Unmatched junction bases numbered 6, after V lost 4 bases and J lost 3 bases. This chain's CDR3 is CASSRIAGGNTDTQYF. CDR3 sequence (DNA): TGTGCCAGCAGCCGAATAGCGGGGGGGAATACAGATACGCAGTATTTT.

The gene calls are TRBV5-6 and TRBJ2-2; D is perhaps TRBD1 or TRBD2 (5 bases each). This CDR3 spans 16 amino acids. Per germline, CDR1 SGHDT and CDR2 YYEEEE. V was cut by 2 bases and J by 4 bases, with 15 bases left in between. CDR3 in DNA: TGTGCCAGCAGCTTAGAGGGGCGCGGAATCACCGGGGAGCTGTTTTTT. Translating it yields CASSLEGRGITGELFF.